This T cell receptor (beta chain) was profiled in a study of shared clonotypes between healthy human individuals (dated by TCRdb to 2018 to 2020). About the study as a whole: Three men and a couple of women, aged 18 to 49 years, made up the cohort. Libraries were prepared and TCR repertoires were sequenced by different laboratories using diverse techniques, in order to increase sequencing depth and limit assay-specific biases. For each donor, CD4 naive and CD4 memory were each run on three plates, CD8 naive on two plates, and CD8 memory on one plate. To estimate repertoire size and how much clonotype sharing occurs between individuals, the study deeply sequenced the blood TCR repertoires of several healthy adults. Each donor's leukapheresis produced roughly between roughly 0.85 and 10 billion PBMCs. Findings and caveats that apply to the study as a whole: Higher generation probabilities were observed for clonotypes shared by all four sorted-subset donors than for non-shared clonotypes. When a handful of donors were compared, the shared fraction of clonotypes was about 5.2% for naive CD4, less than 4% for naive CD8, roughly 2.5% for memory CD4, and 0.35% to 0.4% for memory CD8. Naive subsets generally had larger estimated clonotype richness than memory subsets did. Pairwise subsampling led to the expectation that sequencing depth would affect the degree of clonotype sharing among donors. The small number of donors limited the genetic and exposure-history diversity represented. Sampling was restricted to blood, and TCR repertoires in tissue are likely to differ from TCR repertoires in blood. Rarefaction of sorted-subset datasets indicated incomplete sequencing despite the large sequencing depth.

Using the deep immunoSEQ assay, multiplex PCR amplified TCR CDR3 regions from genomic DNA. For each cell subset, the extracted genomic DNA was distributed evenly across all wells of several immunoSEQ 96-well plates, and each plate served as one replicate. Each replicate PCR for sorted subsets received 150 to 250 ng genomic DNA, equal to about 30,000 T cell genomes. The purified libraries were quantified using a Qubit 3.0 fluorometer, sized with a Bioanalyzer 2100, and then quantified again using the KAPA Library Quantification kit. A separate single-read 150-cycle Illumina NextSeq 550 flow cell was used to sequence each immunoSEQ 96-well plate. The authors' analysis ran thus. Because the immunoSEQ output held only junctional sequences and lacked quality scores, the filtering could not match the filtering applied to full-length reads. Sequences were annotated with PyIR, a Python wrapper for IgBLAST v1.9, using IMGT germline references to assign V/J genes and CDR3. Reads with weak V/J assignments (E-value above 1e-6), missing CDR3, stop codons, out-of-frame junctions, or ambiguous translated residues were removed. V3J clonotypes were defined as sequences sharing the same inferred V gene, J gene, and CDR3 amino acid sequence. Percentage overlap between repertoires was calculated by dividing the number of shared unique clonotypes by the size of the smaller repertoire. RTK rarefaction, the Chao1 estimator, and Recon v2.1 estimates of unobserved clonotypes were used to assess repertoire richness. For all TCRbeta clonotypes obtained by the gDNA method from a few donors, generation probabilities were computed with OLGA. In its TCRdb copy, this immuneACCESS table keeps in-frame sequences only and misses some clones. Where compared with another copy, unresolved V genes explain less than half of these, and the others have no known cause. The V and J calls and clone size come from that table; D and trimming were worked out from the DNA. The sample contains about 2 million clones, approximately 95% of them found a single time. 0.9% to 1.5% of the sample is held by the ten biggest clonotypes.

CDR1 and CDR2, per the germline V gene, are LGHNA and YSLEER. The CDR3, from cysteine to phenylalanine, totals 16 residues. Only the CDR3 part of the read is kept: 48 bases, read in frame from the first base. Trimming takes 1 base off V and 7 bases off J; junction bases not matched to a gene: 10. This clone showed up just once. There is no known antigen for this receptor. Base qualities are not provided; no much larger clone lies one nucleotide away. For the CD8 naive samples, CD45RO-negative cells were positively selected for CCR7, yielding a CD45RA+CCR7+ population from which TemRA cells were excluded. The donors were healthy, HIV-negative adults with no recently reported acute infections or vaccinations. Only Caucasian adults living in Nashville, Tennessee, USA were represented among the donors. After blood collection by leukapheresis, PBMCs were isolated using Ficoll-Histopaque density gradient centrifugation and then cryopreserved in the vapor phase of liquid nitrogen. Analytical flow cytometry was used to check the purity and quantity of each magnetically sorted T cell population. Genomic DNA was isolated from each sorted fraction and quantified by UV absorbance on a Nanodrop 2000c.

The clonotype originates from a man aged 18 to 30 in good health. Recombination joined TRBV4-3 with TRBJ2-1; 7 bases in the junction line up with TRBD2. The sample was naive CD8+ T cells sorted from blood. The sample's cell subset or site, from its label and the paper: CD45RA+CCR7+. The CDR3 protein: CASSQVVRMGGNEQFF. The DNA sequence follows: TGCGCCAGCAGCCAAGTGGTTCGGATGGGGGGGAATGAGCAGTTCTTC.